This record covers a single T cell receptor (beta chain). This specimen comes from a study of blood T cell repertoires in COVID-19. Original processing methods: Nucleated cell counts were estimated from reference gene primer amplification. The data were produced by immunoSEQ multiplex PCR, yet TCRdb's version contains in-frame clones alone and is incomplete. The V and J calls and clone size come from that table; D and trimming were worked out from the DNA. The sample records about 300,000 clones, about 82% being singletons. Germline CDR1 reads SGHRS; CDR2 reads YFSETQ. The V end lost 0 bases, the J end lost 2 bases, and 7 bases lay between the germline ends. This CDR3 is 14 amino acids long.

This clonotype was obtained from a woman aged 50 to 65 with acute or convalescent COVID-19. The sample comprised peripheral blood. The rearrangement links TRBV5-1 to TRBJ2-3; D is undetermined. The CDR3 protein is CASSLGSLTDTQYF. CDR3 sequence (DNA): TGCGCCAGCAGCTTGGGGTCACTCACAGATACGCAGTATTTT.